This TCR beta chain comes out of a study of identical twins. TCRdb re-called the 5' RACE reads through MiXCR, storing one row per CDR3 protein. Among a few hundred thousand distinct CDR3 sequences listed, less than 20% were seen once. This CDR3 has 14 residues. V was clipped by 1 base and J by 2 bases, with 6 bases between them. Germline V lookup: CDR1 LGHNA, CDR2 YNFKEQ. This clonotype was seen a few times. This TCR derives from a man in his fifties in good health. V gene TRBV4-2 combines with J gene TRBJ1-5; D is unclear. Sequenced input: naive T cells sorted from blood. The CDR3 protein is CASSQVFRNQPQHF. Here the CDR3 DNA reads TGTGCCAGCAGCCAAGTCTTCCGCAATCAGCCCCAGCATTTT.